This entry lists 19 T cell receptor beta chains sequenced from one sample in a study of T cells in Graves' hyperthyroidism and ophthalmopathy. Amplified regions were TCR beta CDR3 sequences from RNA transcripts. The HTBI primer set drove a first-round RT-PCR of the TCR CDR3. Using its own MiXCR run on the multiplex PCR reads, TCRdb lists one record per CDR3 protein. The sample has 250,000 to 300,000 distinct CDR3 sequences, approximately 19% seen once. The specimen was blood. Receptor source: a man aged 50-59 years with Graves' ophthalmopathy.

This clonotype came up a few times. The genes are TRBV29-1 and TRBJ2-7; TRBD2 agrees at 12 bases. J lost 2 bases, V lost 7 bases, and 3 bases had no gene match. Germline CDR1 reads SQVTM; CDR2 reads ANQGSEA. This CDR3 region has 13 residues. This CDR3 reads CSAGTSGPYEQYF. In DNA, the CDR3 is TGCAGCGCAGGGACTAGCGGGCCCTACGAGCAGTACTTC.

In its sample, this clonotype was seen a few times. The J gene is TRBJ1-2, the V gene TRBV4-1; D is ambiguous. Per the germline V gene, CDR1 is MGHRA and CDR2 is YSYEKL. The CDR3 consists of 14 residues. Trimming shortened V by 1 base and J by 4 bases, and 10 bases separated the two germline ends. The chain's CDR3 is CASSQAVLGYGYTF. The CDR3 nucleotides are TGCGCCAGCAGCCAAGCTGTACTAGGCTATGGCTACACCTTC.

This clonotype was found many times. The chain employs TRBV18 and TRBJ1-1; 9 bases map to TRBD1. This CDR3 has 15 residues. The V gene's germline CDR1 is KGHSH and CDR2 LQKENI. Unmatched junction bases numbered 12, after V lost 3 bases and J lost 10 bases. Here the CDR3 DNA reads TGTGCCAGCTCACCTACCATGGACAGGGGTGATAGAGCTTTCTTT. Translated, it gives CASSPTMDRGDRAFF.

This clonotype was detected a few times. V usage is TRBV28 and J usage is TRBJ1-6; 10 positions match TRBD1. Losses at the gene ends were 2 bases for V and 7 bases for J; bases not matched to a gene: 11. CDR3 length: 18 residues. Germline V gene sequence: CDR1 MDHEN, CDR2 SYDVKM. This CDR3 is CASSLRTGGVVGNSPLHF. CDR3 nucleotides: TGTGCCAGCAGTTTAAGGACAGGGGGGGTTGTCGGCAATTCACCCCTCCACTTT.

The chain carries TRBV5-1 and TRBJ2-7, with 7 bases identical to TRBD1. Germline V gene sequence: CDR1 SGHRS, CDR2 YFSETQ. This CDR3 spans 13 amino acids. V lost 0 bases and J lost 6; bases outside the gene matches: 3. CDR3 DNA sequence: TGCGCCAGCAGCTTGGCCCAGGGGGTCGAGCAGTACTTC. Translating gives CASSLAQGVEQYF. Supplemented by reference TRBV5-1 and TRBJ2-7, the full variable domain reads KAGVTQTPRYLIKTRGQQVTLSCSPISGHRSVSWYQQTPGQGLQFLFEYFSETQRNKGNFPGRFSGRQFSNSRSEMNVSTLELGDSALYLCASSLAQGVEQYFGPGTRLTVT.

Ten or more counts support this clonotype. This rearrangement joins TRBV3-1 to TRBJ1-2, with D possibly being TRBD1 (5 bases). With 2 bases removed from V and 7 bases from J, the gap between germline ends came to 11 bases. The CDR3 consists of 13 residues. Per germline, CDR1 LGHDT and CDR2 YNNKEL (reference sequence). The DNA for the CDR3 is TGTGCCAGCAGCCAAAGCCAGGGTATTGGCTACACCTTC. This codes for CASSQSQGIGYTF.

V is TRBV13 and J is TRBJ2-5; 7 bases align to TRBD2. Germline CDR1 and CDR2: PRHDT and FYEKMQ (reference sequence). V shed 1 base and J 2 bases; nucleotides not matched to a gene: 7. The CDR3 has 16 amino acids. The CDR3 sequence: CASSLVAGVIQETQYF. DNA for the CDR3: TGTGCCAGCAGCTTAGTGGCGGGGGTTATACAAGAGACCCAGTACTTC.

The chain has TRBV7-3 and TRBJ2-5; no definite D call. Trimming took 5 bases from V and 3 from J, leaving 10 bases between them. The CDR3 covers 13 residues. CDR1 is SGHTA and CDR2 is FQGTGA in the germline V gene. The CDR3 DNA reads TGTGCCAGCAGCACTTACACTGAAGAGACCCAGTACTTC. This sequence encodes CASSTYTEETQYF.

This clonotype was seen at least ten times. The gene calls are TRBV11-1 and TRBJ1-1; unclear D gene. The germline V gene has CDR1 SGHAT and CDR2 FQDESV (reference sequence). The CDR3 has 11 residues. The V and J ends lost 5 bases and 3 bases respectively, with 4 bases between them. The CDR3 DNA follows: TGTGCCAGCAGCGGGGACACTGAAGCTTTCTTT. Amino acids: CASSGDTEAFF.

This clonotype occurred many times. V gene TRBV20-1 combines with J gene TRBJ2-7, with D possibly being TRBD1 or TRBD2 (5 bases each). Germline loops: CDR1 DFQATT, CDR2 SNEGSKA (reference sequence). The ends were cut back, 0 bases at V and 1 base at J, with 13 bases in the middle. This CDR3 region has 15 residues. CDR3 residues: CSARDPRGGSYEQYF. The CDR3 DNA sequence: TGCAGTGCTAGAGATCCGAGGGGCGGATCCTACGAGCAGTACTTC.

In its sample, this clonotype was seen many times. The V and J genes are TRBV6-1 and TRBJ2-2, with 11 bases that match TRBD1. Per the germline V gene, CDR1 is MNHNS and CDR2 is SASEGT. The CDR3 consists of 15 residues. V shed 6 bases, J shed 4 bases, and the junction held 4 bases outside the gene matches. The DNA for the CDR3 is TGTGCCAGCAGCACCGGGACAGGGGGCACCGGGGAGCTGTTTTTT. Encoded protein: CASSTGTGGTGELFF.

This clonotype showed up many times. The genes are TRBV28 and TRBJ2-3, with D unclear. The CDR3 totals 13 residues. The V gene lost 11 bases and the J gene lost 0 bases, with 12 bases spanning the gap. Germline CDR1 is MDHEN and CDR2 is SYDVKM. The CDR3 protein is CALSGSSTDTQYF. DNA for the CDR3: TGTGCCCTATCGGGCAGTAGCACAGATACGCAGTATTTT.

This clonotype has more than one count but fewer than ten. The chain joins TRBV6-1 to TRBJ2-3; 7 bases are shared with TRBD2. The V segment lost 11 bases and the J segment 5 bases; nucleotides outside the gene matches: 10. Germline CDR1 and CDR2: MNHNS and SASEGT. The CDR3 has 13 amino acids. The CDR3 DNA reads TGTGCCTTAGGCAACACGGGGGGAGATACGCAGTATTTT. Its protein product is CALGNTGGDTQYF.

This clonotype was seen many times. J is TRBJ2-1 and V is TRBV2; 13 bases agree with TRBD2. The J segment lost 7 bases and the V segment lost 2 bases, leaving 5 bases of the junction unmatched. Germline CDR1 is SNHLY and CDR2 is FYNNEI. This CDR3 has 16 residues. CDR3 in DNA: TGTGCCAGCAGTGAATTCGGGACTAGCGGGACTAATGAGCAGTTCTTC. Protein sequence: CASSEFGTSGTNEQFF.

This clonotype showed up many times. The gene calls are TRBV5-1 and TRBJ1-1; maybe TRBD1 (5 bases). The CDR3 contains 12 residues. The ends were cut back, 0 bases at V and 7 bases at J, with 7 bases in the middle. In germline, CDR1 is SGHRS, CDR2 YFSETQ. This CDR3 is CASSLEGVEAFF. The CDR3 DNA is TGCGCCAGCAGCTTGGAAGGGGTTGAAGCTTTCTTT.

The sample holds many counts of this clonotype. The chain uses TRBV30 and TRBJ2-1, with TRBD2 as a possible D gene (6 bases). CDR1 is GTSNPN, CDR2 SVGIG, per germline (reference sequence). The length of the CDR3 is 16 residues. The ends were cut back, 2 bases at V and 3 bases at J, with 17 bases in the middle. The CDR3 bases are TGTGCCTGGAGTACGGTAGGGGCGGGACTCTACAATGAGCAGTTCTTC. This encodes CAWSTVGAGLYNEQFF.

Notes on this clonotype: One end of the junction is discordant with germline, which a read error may explain. The chain joins TRBV6-1 to TRBJ1-2, with D maybe TRBD1 (5 bases). This CDR3 comprises 12 residues. Per the germline V gene, CDR1 is MNHNS and CDR2 is SASEGT. The CDR3, as DNA: TGTGCCAGCTCGGACAATAACTATAGCTACACCTTC. Residues: CASSDNNYSYTF.

The genes are TRBV10-2 and TRBJ2-6, with a weak D call TRBD1 (6 bases). The V end lost 2 bases, the J end lost 0 bases, and 8 bases lay between the germline ends. The CDR3 totals 16 residues. Per germline, CDR1 WSHSY and CDR2 SAAADI. The CDR3 reads CASSEVRGSGANVLTF. In DNA form, the CDR3 reads TGCGCCAGCAGTGAGGTCAGGGGCTCTGGGGCCAACGTCCTGACTTTC.

In this sample, this clonotype turned up many times. The chain has TRBV7-8 and TRBJ1-5; D unresolved. The CDR3 has 16 amino acids. Deletions cut 1 base from V and 2 bases from J, with 12 bases between. Germline CDR1 and CDR2: SGHVS and FQNEAQ. The CDR3 DNA sequence: TGTGCCAGCAGCTTAGACGCCCCTAGGGGCAATCAGCCCCAGCATTTT. Amino acid sequence: CASSLDAPRGNQPQHF.